The 8 T cell receptor beta chains below all came from one sample that was sequenced in a study of blood T cell repertoires in COVID-19. Clones were sequenced by immunoSEQ multiplex PCR, and TCRdb holds only the in-frame ones, with some missing. The table lists roughly 70,000 clones, over 70% of them singletons. The specimen was peripheral blood. The receptors here all came from a woman in her seventies with acute or convalescent COVID-19.

CDR3 bases: TGCGCCAGCAGCTTGTTAGTGGGGGGGACAGATACGCAGTATTTT. Translating it yields CASSLLVGGTDTQYF. The V gene is TRBV5-1, the J gene TRBJ2-3; 7 positions agree with TRBD2. The V segment lost 1 base and the J segment 3 bases; nucleotides outside the gene matches: 5. Germline CDR1 reads SGHRS; CDR2 reads YFSETQ. This CDR3 spans 15 amino acids.

The V and J genes are TRBV6-5 and TRBJ1-5; TRBD1 is a possible D gene (6 bases). Germline-derived CDR1 and CDR2 are MNHEY and SVGAGI. V lost 0 bases and J lost 6, with 15 bases in between. CDR3 length equals 16 residues. CDR3 DNA: TGTGCCAGCAGTTACTCCGACCAAGGCAGGGGTCAGCCCCAGCATTTT. Translation: CASSYSDQGRGQPQHF.

The CDR3 DNA reads as TGTGCCACAGCGGACTCTAGCAATCAGCCCCAGCATTTT. Translating it yields CATADSSNQPQHF. The chain couples TRBV6-5 to TRBJ1-5; D remains unclear. Germline lookup yields CDR1 MNHEY and CDR2 SVGAGI. Deletions cut 10 bases from V and 0 bases from J, with 10 bases between. The CDR3 is 13 residues long.

This clone was seen a few times. The chain links TRBV5-6 to TRBJ1-3; a weak D match, TRBD1 (6 bases). CDR3 size: 16 residues. V lost 4 bases, J lost 0 bases, and 14 bases lay in between. The germline V gene encodes CDR1 SGHDT and CDR2 YYEEEE. For the CDR3, the DNA is TGTGCCAGCAGCCGATACAGGGTGAGCTCTGGAAACACCATATATTTT. This encodes CASSRYRVSSGNTIYF. The whole variable domain, remainder taken from reference TRBV5-6 and TRBJ1-3, is DAGVTQSPTHLIKTRGQQVTLRCSPKSGHDTVSWYQQALGQGPQFIFQYYEEEERQRGNFPDRFSGHQFPNYSSELNVNALLLGDSALYLCASSRYRVSSGNTIYFGEGSWLTVV.

This chain uses TRBV3-1 (or the pseudogene TRBV3-2) with TRBJ1-2, with TRBD1 matching 8 bases. V gave up 4 bases and J gave up 2 bases; unmatched junction bases: 6. There are 15 residues in the CDR3. From germline, CDR1 is LGHDT and CDR2 YNNKEL (reference sequence). In nucleotides, the CDR3 is TGTGCCAGCAGCCTGGGGACAGGACAAAACTATGGCTACACCTTC. This translates into CASSLGTGQNYGYTF.

This chain connects TRBV11-1 to TRBJ2-7; no clear D gene. V dropped 5 bases and J dropped 3 bases, with 11 bases sitting between them. CDR1 and CDR2 (germline): SGHAT, FQDESV (reference sequence). The CDR3 runs 13 residues. CDR3 DNA sequence: TGTGCCAGCAGCGGAACTACTGTCTACGAGCAGTACTTC. It is translated as CASSGTTVYEQYF.

The chain employs TRBV19 and TRBJ1-5, with 7 bases that match TRBD1. V was clipped by 6 bases and J by 0 bases; unmatched bases: 11. The CDR3 is 17 residues long. Germline CDR1 reads LNHDA; CDR2 reads SQIVND (reference sequence). The CDR3 spells CASRVTGIGYSNQPQHF. The DNA for the CDR3 is TGTGCCAGTAGGGTGACAGGGATTGGATATAGCAATCAGCCCCAGCATTTT. Drawing the rest from reference TRBV19 and TRBJ1-5, the complete variable domain is DGGITQSPKYLFRKEGQNVTLSCEQNLNHDAMYWYRQDPGQGLRLIYYSQIVNDFQKGDIAEGYSVSREKKESFPLTVTSAQKNPTAFYLCASRVTGIGYSNQPQHFGDGTRLSIL.

This clone was detected only a few times. The chain links TRBV9 to TRBJ2-1; 8 bases map to TRBD1. Germline lookup yields CDR1 SGDLS and CDR2 YYNGEE. The CDR3 length is 15 residues. J was trimmed by 7 bases and V by 4 bases; bases with no gene match: 10. In DNA form, the CDR3 reads TGTGCCAGCAGCACCCAGGGACAGGTTGGGAATGAGCAGTTCTTC. It is translated as CASSTQGQVGNEQFF. Full variable domain (missing parts from reference TRBV9 and TRBJ2-1): DSGVTQTPKHLITATGQRVTLRCSPRSGDLSVYWYQQSLDQGLQFLIQYYNGEERAKGNILERFSAQQFPDLHSELNLSSLELGDSALYFCASSTQGQVGNEQFFGPGTRLTVL.